The clone carrying this TCR beta chain was seen just once. The CDR3 sequence is 15 residues long. The trim removed 4 bases at V and 7 bases at J, leaving 8 bases unmatched. Germline V gives CDR1 SGHTA, CDR2 FQGNSA. Recruited during active infection, patients (from Seattle) were subsequently followed longitudinally. These data come from a study of blood T cell repertoires in COVID-19. Whole-study context: COVID-19 samples, acute and convalescent, were from the United States, Italy and Spain. Sources were T cells, B-cell-depleted T cells, or PBMCs; the material itself was cDNA or gDNA.

In the study's own analysis: Amplified reference gene primers provided the basis for estimating nucleated cell counts. Here immunoSEQ multiplex PCR was the method, and the copy in TCRdb shows in-frame clones only, minus some. V and J calls and clone size come straight from that table; D and trimming were deduced from the DNA. The sample shows around 94,000 clones, roughly 89% of them seen only once. The receptor was derived from a woman between 50 and 59 years old with COVID-19, enrolled during active disease. The J gene is TRBJ2-1, the V gene TRBV7-2; 9 nucleotides line up with TRBD2. Sequences were obtained from peripheral blood. The CDR3 sequence is CASSWSSGGLNEQFF. The DNA of the CDR3 is TGTGCCAGCAGCTGGAGTAGCGGGGGCTTGAATGAGCAGTTCTTC.